The 32 T cell receptor beta chains below were found in one sample sequenced in a study of blood T cells in healthy people across ages. Sample-barcoded 5' priming and a J-beta primer mix drove a second PCR of roughly 7 to 11 cycles. TCRdb re-called the 5' RACE reads with MiXCR, one entry per CDR3 protein. The sample contains roughly 800,000 distinct CDR3 sequences, 20% to 30% of which appear only once. These sequences were also reported in another study, on T cells of mothers and their children.

The specimen sequenced was blood. The receptors here all came from a boy aged 5-17 years in good health.

This clonotype turned up a few times. The rearrangement uses TRBV30 and TRBJ1-1, with no clear D. Looked up from germline, CDR1 is GTSNPN and CDR2 is SVGIG (reference sequence). This CDR3 is 14 amino acids long. Deletions cut 2 bases from V and 3 bases from J, with 13 bases between. CDR3 coding DNA: TGTGCCTGGAGTCACGGAGCTGGGGACACTGAAGCTTTCTTT. Its translation is CAWSHGAGDTEAFF. Together with reference TRBV30 and TRBJ1-1, the CDR3 gives the full variable domain: SQTIHQWPATLVQPVGSPLSLECTVEGTSNPNLYWYRQAAGRGLQLLFYSVGIGQISSEVPQNLSASRPQDRQFILSSKKLLLSDSGFYLCAWSHGAGDTEAFFGQGTRLTVV.

The chain recombines TRBV6-5 with TRBJ1-4; D may be TRBD1 (5 bases). Trimming left V 0 bases short and J 5 bases short, with 13 bases between. Germline loops: CDR1 MNHEY, CDR2 SVGAGI. CDR3 length: 16 residues. The CDR3 spells CASSYSYGGKNEKLFF. CDR3 coding DNA: TGTGCCAGCAGTTACTCGTACGGGGGAAAAAATGAAAAACTGTTTTTT.

This chain connects TRBV11-2 to TRBJ2-1; D remains ambiguous. Matching the DNA end better, TRBJ2-5 makes the J call doubtful. This CDR3 region has 15 residues. Germline assignment: CDR1 SGHAT and CDR2 FQNNGV. Here the CDR3 reads CASSPYPHSQETQYF. The CDR3 DNA follows: TGTGCCAGCAGCCCCTACCCCCACAGCCAAGAGACCCAGTACTTC.

This clonotype was found a few times. Here the CDR3 DNA reads TGCAGTGCTAGGGACAGTGGACAGGGGTTCGGCACTGAAGCTTTCTTT. This gives the protein CSARDSGQGFGTEAFF. The chain links TRBV20-1 to TRBJ1-1; 9 bases are a match to TRBD1. The CDR3 spans 16 residues. Germline values: CDR1 DFQATT, CDR2 SNEGSKA (reference sequence). With 3 bases clipped from V and 4 bases from J, the junction kept 12 bases outside the gene matches.

CDR3 amino acids: CASSLVWGAGYNEQFF. The CDR3 region has the DNA TGTGCCAGCAGCTTAGTCTGGGGCGCCGGGTACAATGAGCAGTTCTTC. The chain links TRBV11-2 to TRBJ2-1, with D possibly matching TRBD1 (5 bases). The CDR3 covers 16 residues. Per germline, CDR1 SGHAT and CDR2 FQNNGV. Trimming took 1 base from V and 4 from J, leaving 14 bases between them. The whole variable domain, filled in from reference TRBV11-2 and TRBJ2-1, reads EAGVAQSPRYKIIEKRQSVAFWCNPISGHATLYWYQQILGQGPKLLIQFQNNGVVDDSQLPKDRFSAERLKGVDSTLKIQPAKLEDSAVYLCASSLVWGAGYNEQFFGPGTRLTVL.

This clonotype was seen more than once but under ten times. The V and J genes are TRBV7-2 and TRBJ2-3; D unresolved. Germline CDR1 is SGHTA and CDR2 is FQGNSA. V lost 3 bases, J lost 4 bases, and 11 bases lay in between. CDR3 size: 14 residues. CDR3 region: CASSFRVTSDTQYF. CDR3 DNA: TGTGCCAGCAGCTTTCGGGTGACCTCAGATACGCAGTATTTT.

This chain links TRBV12-3 or TRBV12-4 with TRBJ1-1, with 9 bases identical to TRBD1. The junction had 9 bases not matched to a gene; V was cut back by 6 bases and J by 7 bases. The CDR3 spans 14 residues. CDR3 loop: CASRETGTGSEAFF. CDR3 nucleotides: TGTGCCAGCAGGGAAACCGGGACAGGGAGTGAAGCTTTCTTT.

The genes are TRBV7-3 and TRBJ2-3, with TRBD2 as a possible D gene (5 bases). Germline CDR1 reads SGHTA; CDR2 reads FQGTGA. This CDR3 spans 15 amino acids. Trimming cost V 5 bases and J 0 bases, with 12 bases left between them. The CDR3 loop reads CASSLSPGSTDTQYF. The CDR3 DNA sequence: TGTGCCAGCAGCCTCTCCCCGGGGAGCACAGATACGCAGTATTTT.

The table lists this clonotype with a few counts. V usage is TRBV9 and J usage is TRBJ2-7; 8 bases line up with TRBD1. The germline CDR1 and CDR2 sequences are SGDLS and YYNGEE. The V and J ends lost 5 bases and 7 bases, in that order; junction bases with no gene match: 8. This CDR3 has 13 amino acids. CDR3 nucleotide sequence: TGTGCCAGCAGTTTTGGACAGGGAAGGGAGCAGTACTTC. It encodes CASSFGQGREQYF.

The chain joins TRBV6-6 to TRBJ2-7; 7 positions match TRBD1. The germline CDR1 and CDR2 sequences are MNHNY and SVGAGI (reference sequence). Trimming removed 2 bases from V and 5 bases from J; junction bases left unmatched: 9. The CDR3 spans 15 residues. The CDR3 nucleotides read TGTGCCAGCAGTTACGCTCAGGGGGATAGGGACGAGCAGTACTTC. Translating it yields CASSYAQGDRDEQYF.

The CDR3 sequence: CASSPRPTDRGHRQYF. CDR3 bases: TGTGCCAGCAGCCCGCGACCAACAGACAGGGGGCATAGGCAGTACTTC. The chain uses TRBV7-3 and TRBJ2-1, with 10 bases aligning to TRBD1. The DNA end favors TRBJ2-7, so the J call may be wrong. This CDR3 is built from 16 residues. CDR1 and CDR2 from the germline V gene are SGHTA and FQGTGA.

The genes are TRBV5-1 and TRBJ1-3, with D possibly matching TRBD1 (5 bases). This CDR3 is 15 amino acids long. CDR1 is SGHRS, CDR2 YFSETQ, per germline. V was trimmed by 6 bases and J by 0 bases, leaving 13 bases between them. CDR3 sequence (DNA): TGCGCCAGCACCGACCGGGGGGACTCTGGAAACACCATATATTTT. Translated: CASTDRGDSGNTIYF. The variable domain in full, completed from reference TRBV5-1 and TRBJ1-3, reads KAGVTQTPRYLIKTRGQQVTLSCSPISGHRSVSWYQQTPGQGLQFLFEYFSETQRNKGNFPGRFSGRQFSNSRSEMNVSTLELGDSALYLCASTDRGDSGNTIYFGEGSWLTVV.

Note on this clonotype: Sequence at one end of the junction differs from germline and may be a read error. The J gene is TRBJ2-3, the V gene TRBV29-1; D tentatively reads TRBD1 or TRBD2 (6 bases each). CDR3 length equals 13 residues. CDR1 and CDR2 (germline): SQVTM, ANQGSEA. The CDR3 loop is CSVERGAPDTQYF. The CDR3 DNA reads TGCAGCGTTGAGAGGGGGGCCCCAGACACGCAGTATTTT.

V and J are TRBV12-3 or TRBV12-4 and TRBJ1-6; 9 bases map to TRBD1. There are 15 residues in the CDR3. J gave up 9 bases and V 6 bases, and 9 bases lay outside the gene matches. In DNA form, the CDR3 reads TGTGCCAGCAGAAAACAAACAGGGGGCCCTTCACCCCTCCACTTT. Translation gives CASRKQTGGPSPLHF.

This chain connects TRBV5-1 to TRBJ1-4; TRBD1 matches 7 bases. Per germline, CDR1 SGHRS and CDR2 YFSETQ. V shed 3 bases, J shed 8 bases, and the junction held 10 bases outside the gene matches. CDR3 length: 15 amino acids. CDR3 nucleotides: TGCGCCAGCAGCTCAACAGGGGCCGACGAGGAAAAACTGTTTTTT. It encodes CASSSTGADEEKLFF.

The genes are TRBV29-1 and TRBJ1-1; 7 bases match TRBD1. Germline-derived CDR1 and CDR2 are SQVTM and ANQGSEA. CDR3 size: 11 residues. V lost 7 bases to trimming and J lost 9 bases; unmatched junction nucleotides: 8. DNA for the CDR3: TGCAGCGCGACAGGGTGGTCTAAAGCTTTCTTT. This codes for CSATGWSKAFF.

This clonotype was seen a handful of times. DNA of the CDR3: TGCGCCAGCAGCCAAGGACAGTACTACGAGCAGTACTTC. It codes for CASSQGQYYEQYF. This chain links TRBV5-1 with TRBJ2-7; a possible D gene is TRBD1 (6 bases). Per germline, CDR1 SGHRS and CDR2 YFSETQ. The CDR3 loop spans 13 amino acids. Trimming took off 4 bases at V and 3 bases at J, with 11 bases between the two ends.

The chain links TRBV15 to TRBJ2-5; TRBD2 aligns across 10 bases. Trimming cost V 3 bases and J 4 bases; bases outside gene matches: 8. The CDR3 runs to 16 residues. Germline values: CDR1 LNHNV, CDR2 YYDKDF (reference sequence). The CDR3 protein is CATSRAKAGGRETQYF. In DNA form, the CDR3 reads TGTGCCACCAGCAGGGCTAAAGCGGGGGGGCGAGAGACCCAGTACTTC.

The J gene is TRBJ2-7, the V gene TRBV10-3; D is perhaps TRBD1 or TRBD2 (5 bases each). The germline V gene has CDR1 ENHRY and CDR2 SYGVKD. The CDR3 totals 14 residues. Trimming cost V 10 bases and J 1 base, with 17 bases left between them. CDR3 residues: CATNPGTESYEQYF. As DNA, the CDR3 is TGTGCCACCAATCCCGGGACGGAATCCTACGAGCAGTACTTC.

This clonotype was observed a few times. The chain recombines TRBV12-3 or TRBV12-4 with TRBJ1-1; possibly TRBD1 for D (5 bases). The CDR3 extends over 12 amino acids. V gave up 5 bases and J gave up 5 bases, with 9 bases separating them. In DNA form, the CDR3 reads TGTGCCAGCAGTCTGGGGCAGACTGAAGCTTTCTTT. This translates into CASSLGQTEAFF.

In DNA, the CDR3 is TGTGCCAGCCAAGGCGATGGCTACACCTTC. Protein: CASQGDGYTF. This chain uses TRBV19 with TRBJ1-2; D is ambiguous. V dropped 9 bases and J dropped 6 bases, with 8 bases sitting between them. Looked up from germline, CDR1 is LNHDA and CDR2 is SQIVND (reference sequence). The CDR3 runs 10 residues.

The chain joins TRBV10-3 to TRBJ2-1; D might be TRBD2 (6 bases). The germline V and J ends were trimmed by 4 bases and 0 bases, with 10 bases remaining between them. This CDR3 contains 15 residues. Germline values: CDR1 ENHRY, CDR2 SYGVKD. CDR3 in DNA: TGTGCCATCAGTGCTCACGGGGGCTCCTACAATGAGCAGTTCTTC. Translating it yields CAISAHGGSYNEQFF.

The chain employs TRBV7-2 and TRBJ2-1, with D unresolved. Germline V gene lookup returns CDR1 SGHTA and CDR2 FQGNSA. V was clipped by 4 bases and J by 10 bases, with 11 bases between them. The CDR3 contains 12 residues. In DNA, the CDR3 is TGTGCCAGCAGCTCTATTCTGGTCGAGCAGTTCTTC. Protein product: CASSSILVEQFF.

The V and J genes are TRBV6-1 and TRBJ1-3; D gene uncertain. V was shortened by 0 bases and J by 2 bases, with 14 bases between the two germline ends. Germline V gives CDR1 MNHNS, CDR2 SASEGT. The CDR3 spans 17 residues. The CDR3 reads CASSEAHYRPAGNTIYF. DNA for the CDR3: TGTGCCAGCAGTGAAGCGCACTATCGCCCGGCTGGAAACACCATATATTTT.

This clonotype was observed a few times. The rearrangement links TRBV20-1 to TRBJ2-5; perhaps D is TRBD1 or TRBD2 (6 bases each). Deletions cut 5 bases from V and 4 bases from J, with 23 bases between. The CDR3 extends over 16 amino acids. In germline, CDR1 is DFQATT, CDR2 SNEGSKA (reference sequence). As DNA, the CDR3 is TGCAGTGCTCGACTTCGGGGGCAGGCAGCGGGAGAGACCCAGTACTTC. Amino acid sequence: CSARLRGQAAGETQYF.

This clonotype has only a few counts. V usage is TRBV6-5 and J usage is TRBJ2-7, with 11 bases lining up with TRBD2. V lost 2 bases and J lost 0; bases outside the gene matches: 12. Per the germline V gene, CDR1 is MNHEY and CDR2 is SVGAGI. The CDR3 extends over 19 amino acids. The chain's CDR3 is CASSYPRLAGRPNSYEQYF. The CDR3 region has the DNA TGTGCCAGCAGTTACCCGCGACTAGCGGGGCGTCCGAACTCCTACGAGCAGTACTTC.

This clonotype turned up a few times. This chain uses TRBV7-2 with TRBJ1-4, with D possibly being TRBD1 (5 bases). The V gene's germline CDR1 is SGHTA and CDR2 FQGNSA. V dropped 6 bases and J dropped 2 bases, with 10 bases sitting between them. This CDR3 region has 14 residues. The CDR3 nucleotides read TGTGCCAGCAGTTACAGGTTTACTAATGAAAAACTGTTTTTT. It yields the protein CASSYRFTNEKLFF.

This clonotype was counted between two and nine times. A much larger clonotype is one base distant, so this may be a read error. The V gene is TRBV28, the J gene TRBJ2-7; 10 bases match TRBD1. This CDR3 has 13 residues. Germline values: CDR1 MDHEN, CDR2 SYDVKM. The CDR3 DNA is TGTACCAGCAGTCGGACAGGGGGCTACGAGCAGTACTTC. Encoded protein: CTSSRTGGYEQYF.

This clonotype was seen a few times. The rearrangement links TRBV12-3 or TRBV12-4 to TRBJ2-1; D remains ambiguous. V gave up 6 bases and J gave up 2 bases, with 14 bases separating them. The CDR3 runs 15 residues. CDR3 sequence (DNA): TGTGCCAGCAGCAAACGGAATGCCCCCTACAATGAGCAGTTCTTC. Residues: CASSKRNAPYNEQFF.

V is TRBV20-1 and J is TRBJ1-1, with 9 bases lining up with TRBD1. CDR3 length equals 14 residues. Germline CDR1 and CDR2: DFQATT and SNEGSKA (reference sequence). V shed 1 base and J 8 bases; nucleotides not matched to a gene: 8. The CDR3 loop reads CSARGGTGTKEAFF. CDR3 coding DNA: TGCAGTGCTAGAGGAGGGACAGGGACCAAAGAAGCTTTCTTT.

The chain carries TRBV30 and TRBJ2-5; D might be TRBD2 (6 bases). Matching the DNA end better, TRBJ2-1 makes the J call doubtful. CDR1 and CDR2 from the germline V gene are GTSNPN and SVGIG (reference sequence). The CDR3 has 12 amino acids. The CDR3 loop reads CAWNPSVTEQFF. The CDR3 DNA reads TGTGCCTGGAACCCTAGCGTGACTGAGCAGTTCTTC.

This clonotype came up a few times. This chain links TRBV28 with TRBJ2-2; 7 bases match TRBD1. V was pared by 7 bases and J by 7 bases, with 9 bases of the junction left unmatched. Germline V gene data show CDR1 as MDHEN and CDR2 as SYDVKM. The CDR3 spans 14 residues. The CDR3 loop is CASTPRGLGGELFF. The CDR3 DNA sequence: TGTGCCAGCACCCCAAGGGGGCTTGGCGGGGAGCTGTTTTTT.